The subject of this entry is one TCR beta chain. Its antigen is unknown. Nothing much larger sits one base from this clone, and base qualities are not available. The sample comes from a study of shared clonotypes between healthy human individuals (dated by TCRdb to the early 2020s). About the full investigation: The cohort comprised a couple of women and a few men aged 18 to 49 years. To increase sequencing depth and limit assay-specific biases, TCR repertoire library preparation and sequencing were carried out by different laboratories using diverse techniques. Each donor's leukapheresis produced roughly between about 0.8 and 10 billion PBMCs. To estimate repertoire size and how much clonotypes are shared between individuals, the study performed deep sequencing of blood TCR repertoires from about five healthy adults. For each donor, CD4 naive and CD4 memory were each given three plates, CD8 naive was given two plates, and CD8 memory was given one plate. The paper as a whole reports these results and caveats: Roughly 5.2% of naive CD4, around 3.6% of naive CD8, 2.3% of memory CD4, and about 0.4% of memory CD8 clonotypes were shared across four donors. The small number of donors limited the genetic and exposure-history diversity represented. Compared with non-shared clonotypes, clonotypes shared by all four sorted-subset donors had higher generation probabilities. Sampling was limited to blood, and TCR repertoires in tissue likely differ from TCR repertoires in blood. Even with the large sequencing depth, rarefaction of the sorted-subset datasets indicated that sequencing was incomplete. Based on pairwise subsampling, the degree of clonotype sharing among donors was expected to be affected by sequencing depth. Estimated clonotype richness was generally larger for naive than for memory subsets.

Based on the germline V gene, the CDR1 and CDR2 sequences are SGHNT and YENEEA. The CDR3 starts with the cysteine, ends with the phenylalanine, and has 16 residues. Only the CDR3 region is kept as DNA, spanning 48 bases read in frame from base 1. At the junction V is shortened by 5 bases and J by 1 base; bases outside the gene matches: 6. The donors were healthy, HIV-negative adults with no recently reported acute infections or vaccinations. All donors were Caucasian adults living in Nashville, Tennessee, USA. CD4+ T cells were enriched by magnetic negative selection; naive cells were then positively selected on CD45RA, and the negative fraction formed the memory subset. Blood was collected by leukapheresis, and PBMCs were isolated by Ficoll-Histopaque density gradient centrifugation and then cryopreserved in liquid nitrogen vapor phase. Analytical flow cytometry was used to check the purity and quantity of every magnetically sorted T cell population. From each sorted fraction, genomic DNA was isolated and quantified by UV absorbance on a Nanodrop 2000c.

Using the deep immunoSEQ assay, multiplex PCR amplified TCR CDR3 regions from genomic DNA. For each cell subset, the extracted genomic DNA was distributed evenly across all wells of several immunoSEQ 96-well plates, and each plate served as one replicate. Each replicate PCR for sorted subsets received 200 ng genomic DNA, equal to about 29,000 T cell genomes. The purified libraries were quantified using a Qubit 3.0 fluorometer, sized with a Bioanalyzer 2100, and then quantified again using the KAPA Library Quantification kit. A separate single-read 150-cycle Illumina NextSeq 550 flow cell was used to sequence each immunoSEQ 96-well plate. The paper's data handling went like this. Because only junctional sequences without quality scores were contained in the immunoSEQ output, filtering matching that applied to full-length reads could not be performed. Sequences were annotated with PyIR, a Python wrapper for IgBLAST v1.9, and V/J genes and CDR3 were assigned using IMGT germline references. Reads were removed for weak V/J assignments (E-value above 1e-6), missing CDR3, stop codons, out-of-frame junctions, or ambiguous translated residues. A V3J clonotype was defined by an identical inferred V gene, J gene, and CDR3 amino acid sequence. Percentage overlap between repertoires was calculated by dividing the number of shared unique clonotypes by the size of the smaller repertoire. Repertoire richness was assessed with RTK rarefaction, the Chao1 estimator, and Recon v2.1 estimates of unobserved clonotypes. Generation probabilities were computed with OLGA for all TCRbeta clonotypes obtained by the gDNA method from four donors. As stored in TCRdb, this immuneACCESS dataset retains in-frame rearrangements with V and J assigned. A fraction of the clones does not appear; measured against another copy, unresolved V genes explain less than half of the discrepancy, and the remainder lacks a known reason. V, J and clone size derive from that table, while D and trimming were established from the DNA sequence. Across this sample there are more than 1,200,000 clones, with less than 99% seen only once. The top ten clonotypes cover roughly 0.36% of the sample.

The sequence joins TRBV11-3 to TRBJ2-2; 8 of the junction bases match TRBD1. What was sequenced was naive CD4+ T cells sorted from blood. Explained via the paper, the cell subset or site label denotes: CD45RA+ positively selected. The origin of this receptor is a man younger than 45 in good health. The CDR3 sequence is CASSPGQGLNTGELFF. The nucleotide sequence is TGTGCCAGCAGCCCCGGACAGGGACTGAACACCGGGGAGCTGTTTTTT.